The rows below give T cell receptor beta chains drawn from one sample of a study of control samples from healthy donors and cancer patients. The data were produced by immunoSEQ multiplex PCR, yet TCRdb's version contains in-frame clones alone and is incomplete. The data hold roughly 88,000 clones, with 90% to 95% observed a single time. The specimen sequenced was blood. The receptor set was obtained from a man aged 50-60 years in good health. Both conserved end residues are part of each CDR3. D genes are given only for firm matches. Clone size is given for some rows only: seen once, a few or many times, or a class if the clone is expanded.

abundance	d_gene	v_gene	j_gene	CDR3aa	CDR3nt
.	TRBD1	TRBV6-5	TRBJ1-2	CASTPTGRDYGYTF	TGTGCCAGCACCCCGACAGGGAGGGACTATGGCTACACCTTC
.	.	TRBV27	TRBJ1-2	CASSLNSYGNGYTF	TGTGCCAGCAGTCTAAACAGTTATGGTAATGGCTACACCTTC
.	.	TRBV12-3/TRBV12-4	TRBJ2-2	CASSLRATGELFF	TGTGCCAGCAGTTTAAGGGCCACCGGGGAGCTGTTTTTT
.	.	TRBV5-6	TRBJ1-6	CASRRGRGSPLHF	TGTGCCAGCAGGAGGGGAAGGGGATCACCCCTCCACTTT
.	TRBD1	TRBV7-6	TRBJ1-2	CASSPTGAESGYTF	TGTGCCAGCAGCCCGACAGGGGCGGAATCGGGCTACACCTTC
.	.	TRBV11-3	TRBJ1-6	CASSLTYNSPLHF	TGTGCCAGCAGCTTAACCTATAATTCACCCCTCCACTTT
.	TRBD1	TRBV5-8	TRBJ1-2	CASSLGQGNYGYTF	TGTGCCAGCAGCTTGGGACAGGGGAACTATGGCTACACCTTC
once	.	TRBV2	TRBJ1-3	CASSERGVSSGNTIYF	TGTGCCAGCAGTGAACGCGGGGTCAGCTCTGGAAACACCATATATTTT
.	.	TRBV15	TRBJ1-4	CATTDSNNEKLFF	TGTGCCACCACCGACAGCAATAATGAAAAACTGTTTTTT
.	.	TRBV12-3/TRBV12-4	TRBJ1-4	CASSFMGKLFF	TGTGCCAGCAGTTTTATGGGAAAACTGTTTTTT
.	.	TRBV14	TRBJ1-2	CASSRDTPLFNYGYTF	TGTGCCAGCAGCCGGGACACTCCCTTATTTAACTATGGCTACACCTTC
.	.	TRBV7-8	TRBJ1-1	CASSILRQNTEAFF	TGTGCCAGCAGCATCCTTCGACAGAACACTGAAGCTTTCTTT
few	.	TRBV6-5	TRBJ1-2	CASSPFGRANYGYTF	TGTGCCAGCAGTCCCTTTGGTCGTGCTAACTATGGCTACACCTTC
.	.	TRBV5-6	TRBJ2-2	CASSLVSDTHMGGELFF	TGTGCCAGCAGCTTGGTCTCGGACACACACATGGGCGGGGAGCTGTTTTTT
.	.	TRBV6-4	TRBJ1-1	CASSEQGLSTEAFF	TGTGCCAGCAGTGAGCAGGGGTTATCGACTGAAGCTTTCTTT
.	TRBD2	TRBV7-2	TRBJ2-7	CASSAPGLAYEQYF	TGTGCCAGCAGCGCCCCGGGACTAGCTTACGAGCAGTACTTC
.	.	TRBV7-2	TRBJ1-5	CASSQTGSRNQPQHF	TGTGCCAGCAGCCAGACAGGATCCCGCAATCAGCCCCAGCATTTT
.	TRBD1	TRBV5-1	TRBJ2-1	CASSFTGGPYNEQFF	TGCGCCAGCAGCTTTACAGGGGGTCCCTACAATGAGCAGTTCTTC
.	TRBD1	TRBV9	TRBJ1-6	CASSAFGADRGNSPLHF	TGTGCCAGCAGCGCCTTTGGGGCGGACAGGGGTAATTCACCCCTCCACTTT
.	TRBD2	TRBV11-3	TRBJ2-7	CASSSWQGGEQYF	TGTGCCAGCAGCTCCTGGCAGGGAGGGGAGCAGTACTTC
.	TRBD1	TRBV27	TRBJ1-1	CATKRQGSLAEAFF	TGTGCCACAAAAAGACAGGGGTCCCTGGCTGAAGCTTTCTTT
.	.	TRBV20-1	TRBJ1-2	CSAYPGDGYTF	TGCAGTGCGTACCCAGGGGATGGCTACACCTTC
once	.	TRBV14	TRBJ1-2	CASSQALKSGYTF	TGTGCCAGCAGCCAGGCGCTTAAAAGTGGCTACACCTTC
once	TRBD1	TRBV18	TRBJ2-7	CASSPRQGAGYEQYF	TGTGCCAGCTCACCTCGACAGGGGGCGGGCTACGAGCAGTACTTC
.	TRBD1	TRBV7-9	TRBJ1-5	CASSFGTEQPQHF	TGTGCCAGCAGCTTTGGGACAGAACAGCCCCAGCATTTT
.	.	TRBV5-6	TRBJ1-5	CASSPGWNQPQHF	TGTGCCAGCAGCCCAGGGTGGAATCAGCCCCAGCATTTT
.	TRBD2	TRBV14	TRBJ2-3	CASGPAGRSDTQYF	TGTGCCAGCGGCCCAGCGGGGCGCTCAGATACGCAGTATTTT
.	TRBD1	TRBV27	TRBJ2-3	CASRKGDRTTTDTQYF	TGTGCCAGCAGGAAGGGGGACAGGACGACTACAGATACGCAGTATTTT
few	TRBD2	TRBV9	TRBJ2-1	CASSALGGGADEQFF	TGTGCCAGCAGCGCCCTGGGCGGGGGGGCCGATGAGCAGTTCTTC
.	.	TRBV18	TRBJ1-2	CASSLERGLGYGYTF	TGTGCCAGCTCCCTCGAGCGGGGTCTTGGCTATGGCTACACCTTC
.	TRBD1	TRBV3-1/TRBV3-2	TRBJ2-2	CASRRNRGLSAGELFF	TGTGCCAGCAGGCGTAACAGGGGGCTGTCAGCCGGGGAGCTGTTTTTT
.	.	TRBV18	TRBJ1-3	CASSPGINSGNTIYF	TGTGCCAGCTCACCGGGGATTAACTCTGGAAACACCATATATTTT
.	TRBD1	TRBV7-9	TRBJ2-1	CASSSVPGTGSYNEQFF	TGTGCCAGCAGCTCCGTCCCGGGGACAGGCTCCTACAATGAGCAGTTCTTC
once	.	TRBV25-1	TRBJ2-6	CASSDLVSGANVLTF	TGTGCCAGCAGTGATTTGGTCTCTGGGGCCAACGTCCTGACTTTC
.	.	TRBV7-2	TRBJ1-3	CASSEDSRNTIYF	TGTGCCAGCAGCGAAGACAGTCGAAACACCATATATTTT
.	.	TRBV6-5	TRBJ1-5	CASSTTGFNQPQHF	TGTGCCAGCAGTACGACAGGCTTCAATCAGCCCCAGCATTTT
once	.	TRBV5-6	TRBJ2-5	CASSFPQGSETQYF	TGTGCCAGCAGCTTTCCCCAGGGGTCAGAGACCCAGTACTTC
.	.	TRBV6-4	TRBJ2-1	CASKRGETYNEQFF	TGTGCCAGCAAAAGGGGGGAAACCTACAATGAGCAGTTCTTC
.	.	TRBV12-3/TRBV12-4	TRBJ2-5	CASSRVLETQYF	TGTGCCAGCAGTCGGGTGTTGGAGACCCAGTACTTC
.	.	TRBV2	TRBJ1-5	CASSESTSGNQPQHF	TGTGCCAGCAGTGAGTCAACGTCCGGCAATCAGCCCCAGCATTTT
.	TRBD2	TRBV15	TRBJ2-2	CATRQRAGDTGELFF	TGTGCCACCAGACAACGGGCGGGGGATACCGGGGAGCTGTTTTTT
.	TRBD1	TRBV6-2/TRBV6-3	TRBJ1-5	CASSPRGQESNQPQHF	TGTGCCAGCAGTCCCCGTGGACAGGAAAGCAATCAGCCCCAGCATTTT
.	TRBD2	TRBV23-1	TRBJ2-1	CAARGGSGLNEQFF	TGCGCCGCCCGGGGGGGGTCTGGTCTCAATGAGCAGTTCTTC
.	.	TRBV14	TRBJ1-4	CASSQGLIATNEKLFF	TGTGCCAGCAGCCAGGGCTTGATTGCAACTAATGAAAAACTGTTTTTT
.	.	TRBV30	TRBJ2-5	CAWSVEETQYF	TGTGCCTGGAGTGTGGAAGAGACCCAGTACTTC
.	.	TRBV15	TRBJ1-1	CATSRDVLNTEAFF	TGTGCCACCAGCAGAGATGTTCTGAACACTGAAGCTTTCTTT
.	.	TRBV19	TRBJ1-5	CASSIGGGSNQPQHF	TGTGCCAGTAGTATAGGAGGGGGTAGCAATCAGCCCCAGCATTTT
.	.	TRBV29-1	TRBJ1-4	CSVRDSREEKLFF	TGCAGCGTTAGAGACTCGCGTGAAGAAAAACTGTTTTTT
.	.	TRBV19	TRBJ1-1	CASRITGRNTEAFF	TGTGCCAGTCGTATCACGGGTCGGAACACTGAAGCTTTCTTT
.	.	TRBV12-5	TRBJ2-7	CASGNRDISYEQYF	TGTGCTAGTGGTAACCGGGACATCTCCTACGAGCAGTACTTC
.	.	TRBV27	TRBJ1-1	CASSLWVTDEAFF	TGTGCCAGCAGTTTATGGGTAACAGATGAAGCTTTCTTT
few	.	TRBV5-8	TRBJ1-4	CASSLELGPNEKLFF	TGTGCCAGCAGCTTGGAATTGGGGCCTAATGAAAAACTGTTTTTT
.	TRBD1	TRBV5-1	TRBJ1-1	CASSSGGQGLSTEAFF	TGCGCCAGCAGCTCGGGGGGACAGGGGCTAAGCACTGAAGCTTTCTTT
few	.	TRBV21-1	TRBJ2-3	CASSKGLAEDTQYF	TGTGCCAGCAGCAAAGGACTAGCGGAAGATACGCAGTATTTT
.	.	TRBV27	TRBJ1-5	CASSPSGTQYQPQHF	TGTGCCAGCAGTCCTTCCGGGACACAATATCAGCCCCAGCATTTT